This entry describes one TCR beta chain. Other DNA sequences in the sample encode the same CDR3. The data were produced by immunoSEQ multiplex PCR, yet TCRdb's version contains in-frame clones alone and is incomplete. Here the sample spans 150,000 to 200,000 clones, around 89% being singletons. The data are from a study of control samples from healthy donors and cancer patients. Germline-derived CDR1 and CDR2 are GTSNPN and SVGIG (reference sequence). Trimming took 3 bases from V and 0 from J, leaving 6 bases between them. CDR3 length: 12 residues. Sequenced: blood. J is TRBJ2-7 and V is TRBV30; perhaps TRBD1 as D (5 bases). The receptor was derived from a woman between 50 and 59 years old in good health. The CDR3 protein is CAWSRDSYEQYF. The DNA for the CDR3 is TGTGCCTGGAGCAGGGACTCCTACGAGCAGTACTTC.